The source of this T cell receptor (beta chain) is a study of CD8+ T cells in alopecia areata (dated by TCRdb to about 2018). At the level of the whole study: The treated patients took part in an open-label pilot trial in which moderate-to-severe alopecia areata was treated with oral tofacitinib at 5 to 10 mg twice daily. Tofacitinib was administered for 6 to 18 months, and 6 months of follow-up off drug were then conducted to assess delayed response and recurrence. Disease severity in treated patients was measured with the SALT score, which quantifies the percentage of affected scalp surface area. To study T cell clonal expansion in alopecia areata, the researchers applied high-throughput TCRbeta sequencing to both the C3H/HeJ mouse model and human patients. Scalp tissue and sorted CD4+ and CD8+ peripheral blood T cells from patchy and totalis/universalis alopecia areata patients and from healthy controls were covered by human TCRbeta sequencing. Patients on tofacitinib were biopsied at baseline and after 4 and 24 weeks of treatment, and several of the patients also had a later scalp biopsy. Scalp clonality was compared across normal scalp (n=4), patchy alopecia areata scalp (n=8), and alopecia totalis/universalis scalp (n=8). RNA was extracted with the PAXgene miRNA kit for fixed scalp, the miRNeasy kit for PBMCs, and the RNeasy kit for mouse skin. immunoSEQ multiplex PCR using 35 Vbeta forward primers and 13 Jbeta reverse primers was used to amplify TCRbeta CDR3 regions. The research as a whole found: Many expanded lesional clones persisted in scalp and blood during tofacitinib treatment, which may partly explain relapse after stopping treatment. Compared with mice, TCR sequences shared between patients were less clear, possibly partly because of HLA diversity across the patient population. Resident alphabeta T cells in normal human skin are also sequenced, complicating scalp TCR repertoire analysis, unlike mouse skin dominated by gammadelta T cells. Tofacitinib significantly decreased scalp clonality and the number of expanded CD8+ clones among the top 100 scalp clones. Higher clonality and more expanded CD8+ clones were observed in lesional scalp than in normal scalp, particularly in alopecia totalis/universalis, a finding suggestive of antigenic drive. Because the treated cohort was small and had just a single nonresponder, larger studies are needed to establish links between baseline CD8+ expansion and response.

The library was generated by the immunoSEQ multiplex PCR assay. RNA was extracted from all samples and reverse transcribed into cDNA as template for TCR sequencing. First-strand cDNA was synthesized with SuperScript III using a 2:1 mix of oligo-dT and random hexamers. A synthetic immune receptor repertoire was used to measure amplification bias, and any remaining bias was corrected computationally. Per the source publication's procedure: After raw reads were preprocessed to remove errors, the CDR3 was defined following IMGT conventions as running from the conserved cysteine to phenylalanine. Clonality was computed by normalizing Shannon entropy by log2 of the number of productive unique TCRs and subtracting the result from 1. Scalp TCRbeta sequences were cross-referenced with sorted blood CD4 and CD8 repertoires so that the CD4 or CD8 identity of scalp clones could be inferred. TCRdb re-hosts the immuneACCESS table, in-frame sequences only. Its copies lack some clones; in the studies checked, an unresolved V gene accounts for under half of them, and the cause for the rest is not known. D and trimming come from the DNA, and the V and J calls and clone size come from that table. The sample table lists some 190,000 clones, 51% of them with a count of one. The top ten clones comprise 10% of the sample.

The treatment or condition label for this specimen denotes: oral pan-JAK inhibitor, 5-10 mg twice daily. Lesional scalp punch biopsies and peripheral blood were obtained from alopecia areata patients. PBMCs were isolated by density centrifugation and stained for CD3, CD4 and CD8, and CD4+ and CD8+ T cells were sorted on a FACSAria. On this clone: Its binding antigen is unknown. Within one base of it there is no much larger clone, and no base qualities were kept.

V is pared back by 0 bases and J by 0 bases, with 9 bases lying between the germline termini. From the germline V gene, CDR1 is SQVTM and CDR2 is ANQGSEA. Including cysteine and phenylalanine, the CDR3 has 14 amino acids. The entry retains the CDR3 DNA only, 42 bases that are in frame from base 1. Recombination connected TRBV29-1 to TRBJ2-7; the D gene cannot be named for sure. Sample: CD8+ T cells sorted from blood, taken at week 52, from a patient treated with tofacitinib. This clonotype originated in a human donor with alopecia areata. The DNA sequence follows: TGCAGCGTTGAAGATAGGAAGCACTCCTACGAGCAGTACTTC. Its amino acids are CSVEDRKHSYEQYF.